The 9 T cell receptor beta chains below come from one sample, sequenced in a study of T cells in Graves' hyperthyroidism and ophthalmopathy. Amplified TCR beta CDR3 regions came from RNA transcripts. Carried out on the TCR CDR3, a first-round RT-PCR used the HTBI primer set. Each CDR3 protein is one row after TCRdb ran MiXCR on the multiplex PCR reads. This sample carries 300,000 to 450,000 distinct CDR3 sequences, less than 15% of them seen once, and the ten largest clones take around 20%. Sequencing used blood. These receptors came from a man in his thirties or forties with Graves' hyperthyroidism that later progressed to Graves' ophthalmopathy.

Note on this clonotype: One end of the junction fails to match germline, which may point to a read error. The genes are TRBV6-2 or TRBV6-3 and TRBJ1-1; the D gene is possibly TRBD1 (6 bases). Germline CDR1 reads MNHEY; CDR2 reads SVGEGT. The CDR3 has 14 residues. CDR3 region: CASSDRRRGTEASF. The CDR3 DNA sequence: TGTGCCAGCAGTGACAGGCGGCGAGGCACTGAAGCTTCCTTT.

This rearrangement joins TRBV5-4 to TRBJ2-1; D is perhaps TRBD2 (6 bases). This CDR3 has 15 amino acids. Germline V gene sequence: CDR1 SGHNT, CDR2 YYREEE (reference sequence). V was trimmed by 4 bases and J by 0 bases, leaving 11 bases between them. The CDR3 is CASSPGTDSYNEQFF. The CDR3, as DNA: TGTGCCAGCAGCCCCGGGACTGACTCCTACAATGAGCAGTTCTTC.

The chain links TRBV7-8 to TRBJ2-1; D is perhaps TRBD2 (5 bases). V lost 8 bases to trimming and J lost 7 bases, with 12 bases between them. Germline V gives CDR1 SGHVS, CDR2 FQNEAQ. This CDR3 has 12 amino acids. DNA for the CDR3: TGTGCCAGCTGGCTGCGGAGGAATGAGCAGTTCTTC. Amino acid sequence: CASWLRRNEQFF.

Concerning this clonotype: Just one base apart from a much larger clone, this may be a read error. The chain recombines TRBV10-3 with TRBJ1-5; D call uncertain. V lost 1 base and J 3 bases, leaving 10 bases between the germline ends. There are 15 residues in the CDR3. In germline, CDR1 is ENHRY, CDR2 SYGVKD. Here the CDR3 DNA reads TGTGCCATCAGTGAGTTCGGACGGGACAATCAGCCCCAGCATTTT. Protein sequence: CAISEFGRDNQPQHF.

This clonotype was observed at least ten times. This sequence joins TRBV3-1 and TRBJ1-4; 9 positions agree with TRBD1. The length of the CDR3 is 15 residues. From germline, CDR1 is LGHDT and CDR2 YNNKEL (reference sequence). Trimming at V came to 2 bases and at J to 8 bases, leaving 6 bases not matched to a gene. CDR3 nucleotides: TGTGCCAGCAGCCAACCGGGACAGGGAGGAGAAAAACTGTTTTTT. Amino acid sequence: CASSQPGQGGEKLFF.

In this sample, this clonotype turned up many times. This sequence joins TRBV11-2 and TRBJ2-3, with a tentative D call TRBD2 (6 bases). Germline V gene sequence: CDR1 SGHAT, CDR2 FQNNGV. The V end was cut by 1 base, the J end by 5 bases, with 7 bases between. This CDR3 has 13 residues. Written as DNA, the CDR3 is TGTGCCAGCAGCTTAGGGAGGGGAGATACGCAGTATTTT. It translates to CASSLGRGDTQYF.

There are a few counts of this clonotype. The gene calls are TRBV5-4 and TRBJ2-3; the D is unclear. CDR3 length equals 15 residues. CDR1 is SGHNT, CDR2 YYREEE, per germline (reference sequence). V dropped 4 bases and J dropped 6 bases, with 18 bases sitting between them. CDR3 residues: CASSVGLLKGDTQYF. The DNA of the CDR3 is TGTGCCAGCAGCGTCGGCCTGTTGAAAGGGGATACGCAGTATTTT.

Ten or more counts support this clonotype. V gene TRBV7-2 combines with J gene TRBJ1-4, with D possibly matching TRBD1 (5 bases). This CDR3 is 15 amino acids long. The germline V gene encodes CDR1 SGHTA and CDR2 FQGNSA. V gave up 5 bases and J gave up 2 bases, with 12 bases separating them. The CDR3 region has the DNA TGTGCCAGCAGCGAAGGCCGGGGGACTAATGAAAAACTGTTTTTT. Translated, it gives CASSEGRGTNEKLFF.

The V gene is TRBV5-5, the J gene TRBJ2-7; perhaps TRBD1 as D (6 bases). The CDR3 extends over 14 amino acids. In germline, CDR1 is SGHKS, CDR2 YYEKEE (reference sequence). Trimming took 1 base from V and 4 from J, leaving 12 bases between them. CDR3 nucleotides: TGTGCCAGCAGCTTGTCGGACAGCCCGTACGAGCAGTACTTC. Its protein product is CASSLSDSPYEQYF. Combining the CDR3 with reference TRBV5-5 and TRBJ2-7 gives the whole variable domain DAGVTQSPTHLIKTRGQQVTLRCSPISGHKSVSWYQQVLGQGPQFIFQYYEKEERGRGNFPDRFSARQFPNYSSELNVNALLLGDSALYLCASSLSDSPYEQYFGPGTRLTVT.